This record concerns one TCR beta chain sequence. These data are taken from a study of CD8 T cells in Susac syndrome. Sequencing of TCR beta was performed on blood CD8+ T cells and on blood CD4+ T cells. Germline loops: CDR1 SQVTM, CDR2 ANQGSEA. CDR3 length: 8 residues. RNA in amounts of roughly 0.5 to 1 ug was reverse transcribed with random hexamers. TCRdb passed the immunoSEQ multiplex PCR reads through MiXCR, listing each CDR3 protein once. The sample has around 190,000 distinct CDR3 sequences, 85% to 95% seen once. This clonotype was sampled from a human donor with Susac syndrome. The chain links TRBV29-1 to TRBJ1-2, with D unclear. Sequenced sample: CD4+ T cells from PBMCs. CDR3 DNA sequence: TGCACCTCGGATGGCTACACCTTC. Protein sequence: CTSDGYTF.